This T cell receptor (beta chain) emerged from a study of blood T cell repertoires in COVID-19. Study-wide background: Specimens from acute and convalescent COVID-19 originated in the United States, Italy and Spain. The analysed material was cDNA or gDNA that came from T cells, B-cell-depleted T cells, or PBMCs.

This clone was detected once. Authors' processing steps: Counts of nucleated cells, estimated from reference gene primer amplification, were obtained. Profiling relied on immunoSEQ multiplex PCR, and the TCRdb table lists in-frame clones only, not all of them. The V and J calls and clone size are taken from that table; D and trimming were inferred from the DNA. The table lists about 390,000 clones, about 90% of them singletons, with about 2.1% in the top ten. Looked up from germline, CDR1 is SEHNR and CDR2 is FQNEAQ (reference sequence). The CDR3 is made up of 16 amino acids. Unmatched junction bases numbered 10, after V lost 4 bases and J lost 2 bases. Patients in Seattle were enrolled during active infection, then followed longitudinally.

Source material: peripheral blood. The V call is TRBV7-9, the J call TRBJ1-2, with TRBD1 identical over 7 bases. This clonotype was obtained from a woman between 55 and 75 years old with COVID-19, enrolled during active disease. The CDR3, as DNA: TGTGCCAGCAGCTGGGTACCCGGGACAGTCAACTATGGCTACACCTTC. Protein: CASSWVPGTVNYGYTF.